One sample yielded the 20 T cell receptor beta chains listed below, sequenced in a study of T cell repertoires in ileal Crohn's disease. Here immunoSEQ multiplex PCR was the method, and the copy in TCRdb shows in-frame clones only, minus some. The sample has about 13,000 clones, about 70% seen once. Time point indicated: neoterminal ileum biopsy at postoperative endoscopy, about 6 months after surgery. The sequenced sample was ileal tissue. The receptors originated from an adult with Crohn's disease.

V usage is TRBV10-2 and J usage is TRBJ1-1; maybe TRBD1 (5 bases). The CDR3 runs to 14 residues. The germline V gene has CDR1 WSHSY and CDR2 SAAADI. V lost 2 bases and J lost 1, with 8 bases in between. Here the CDR3 DNA reads TGCGCCAGCAGTGAGGGGGGGTCGAACACTGAAGCTTTCTTT. As protein: CASSEGGSNTEAFF.

The chain links TRBV11-2 to TRBJ2-1, with 11 bases aligning to TRBD2. Trimming removed 4 bases from V and 7 bases from J; junction bases left unmatched: 12. In germline, CDR1 is SGHAT, CDR2 FQNNGV. The CDR3 loop spans 17 amino acids. CDR3 protein: CASSSENSGGADNEQFF. As DNA, the CDR3 is TGTGCCAGCAGCTCAGAAAATAGCGGGGGGGCGGATAATGAGCAGTTCTTC.

This clone was counted only a few times. A read error may produce the germline difference seen at one junction end. The V call is TRBV5-4, the J call TRBJ2-6; D remains ambiguous. The length of the CDR3 is 16 residues. Per the germline V gene, CDR1 is SGHNT and CDR2 is YYREEE (reference sequence). The CDR3 DNA is TGTGCCAGCAGCCCCTTTTTGGGGTCTGGTGCCAACGTCCTGACTTTC. Residues: CASSPFLGSGANVLTF. The full variable domain, in which reference TRBV5-4 and TRBJ2-6 provide the parts outside the CDR3, is ETGVTQSPTHLIKTRGQQVTLRCSSQSGHNTVSWYQQALGQGPQFIFQYYREEENGRGNFPPRFSGLQFPNYSSELNVNALELDDSALYLCASSPFLGSGANVLTFGAGSRLTVL.

The V and J genes are TRBV7-6 and TRBJ2-3; D possibly corresponds to TRBD2 (6 bases). CDR1 is SGHVS, CDR2 FNYEAQ, per germline. V lost 0 bases, J lost 2 bases, and 18 bases lay in between. The CDR3 is 18 amino acids. The CDR3 DNA follows: TGTGCCAGCAGCTTAGCGCCCTCTACCGGGACTCTCACAGATACGCAGTATTTT. This encodes CASSLAPSTGTLTDTQYF.

This clone came up a few times. The chain combines TRBV6-5 with TRBJ1-2; 8 bases fit TRBD1. The V gene's germline CDR1 is MNHEY and CDR2 SVGAGI. This CDR3 has 16 amino acids. The J segment lost 4 bases and the V segment lost 1 base, leaving 8 bases of the junction unmatched. The CDR3 protein is CASSYFGQGSFYGYTF. For the CDR3, the DNA is TGTGCCAGCAGTTACTTTGGACAGGGATCGTTCTATGGCTACACCTTC.

The chain recombines TRBV11-3 with TRBJ2-6; D possibly matches TRBD1 or TRBD2 (6 bases each). This CDR3 comprises 18 residues. CDR1 SGHNT and CDR2 YENEEA come from the germline V gene. Trimming took off 5 bases at V and 2 bases at J, with 19 bases between the two ends. This chain's CDR3 is CASSPPWGARTGANVLTF. The CDR3 DNA reads as TGTGCCAGCAGCCCCCCATGGGGGGCGCGGACTGGGGCCAACGTCCTGACTTTC.

The rearrangement joins TRBV2 to TRBJ1-5; D remains ambiguous. CDR3 length equals 12 residues. Germline V gene lookup returns CDR1 SNHLY and CDR2 FYNNEI. Trimming removed 8 bases at V and 2 bases at J, with 7 bases between. The CDR3, as DNA: TGTGCCAGCGCCGGGGGCAATCAGCCCCAGCATTTT. Amino acids: CASAGGNQPQHF.

This clone was recorded once. The chain combines TRBV28 with TRBJ2-1; D might be TRBD2 (6 bases). V lost 5 bases to trimming and J lost 8 bases, with 10 bases between them. Germline V CDR1 and CDR2: MDHEN, SYDVKM. The CDR3 length is 12 residues. In nucleotides, the CDR3 is TGTGCCAGCAGTGACCGGGAGTATGAGCAGTTCTTC. Amino acids: CASSDREYEQFF.

The rearrangement links TRBV5-1 to TRBJ1-3; D gene ambiguous. V was pared by 4 bases and J by 0 bases, with 11 bases between. This CDR3 contains 15 residues. Looked up from germline, CDR1 is SGHRS and CDR2 is YFSETQ. CDR3 amino acids: CASSNYGSSGNTIYF. The CDR3 nucleotides read TGCGCCAGCAGCAACTATGGAAGCTCTGGAAACACCATATATTTT.

This chain connects TRBV7-3 to TRBJ2-1; either TRBD1 or TRBD2 may fit D (6 bases each). CDR3 length: 15 amino acids. Trimming left V 5 bases short and J 1 base short, with 12 bases between. Germline V gives CDR1 SGHTA, CDR2 FQGTGA. The CDR3, as DNA: TGTGCCAGCAGCCTTAGGGGGGTGTCCTACAATGAGCAGTTCTTC. Translating gives CASSLRGVSYNEQFF.

This sequence joins TRBV11-2 and TRBJ2-5; 8 positions match TRBD2. There are 16 residues in the CDR3. Germline CDR1 reads SGHAT; CDR2 reads FQNNGV. Germline trimming cut 1 base from V and 1 base from J; bases unmatched to any gene: 5. The CDR3 DNA reads TGTGCCAGCAGCTTAGGTGGGCTAGCGGGCCAAGAGACCCAGTACTTC. Amino acids: CASSLGGLAGQETQYF.

The gene calls are TRBV16 and TRBJ2-5; TRBD1 aligns across 9 bases. This CDR3 spans 15 amino acids. V trimming: 4 bases; J trimming: 5 bases; junction bases outside the gene matches: 8. Germline loops: CDR1 KGHSY, CDR2 FQNENV. CDR3 nucleotides: TGTGCCAGCAGCCCCCCCGGACAGGGGTTGGAGACCCAGTACTTC. Translation gives CASSPPGQGLETQYF.

The genes are TRBV18 and TRBJ2-1; no reliable D call. Germline lookup yields CDR1 KGHSH and CDR2 LQKENI. V shed 6 bases and J shed 6 bases, with 12 bases lying between them. The CDR3 is made up of 13 amino acids. Here the CDR3 DNA reads TGTGCCAGCTCCCCCATCGGGCCCAATGAGCAGTTCTTC. This encodes CASSPIGPNEQFF.

The count of this clone is one. Germline and junction disagree at one end, which may indicate a read error. The V and J genes are TRBV7-6 and TRBJ1-2, with D tentatively TRBD1 (5 bases). Looked up from germline, CDR1 is SGHVS and CDR2 is FNYEAQ. This CDR3 has 15 residues. CDR3 coding DNA: TGTGCCAGCAGCCTAGCTTCTGGGGCAGTCTATGGCTACACCTTC. It yields the protein CASSLASGAVYGYTF. Full variable domain (remainder filled in from reference TRBV7-6 and TRBJ1-2): GAGVSQSPRYKVTKRGQDVALRCDPISGHVSLYWYRQALGQGPEFLTYFNYEAQQDKSGLPNDRFSAERPEGSISTLTIQRTEQRDSAMYRCASSLASGAVYGYTFGSGTRLTVV.

The V gene is TRBV10-3, the J gene TRBJ1-2, with 8 nucleotides matching TRBD1. Germline V gives CDR1 ENHRY, CDR2 SYGVKD. Trimming at V came to 9 bases and at J to 5 bases, leaving 2 bases not matched to a gene. This CDR3 spans 11 amino acids. For the CDR3, the DNA is TGTGCCATACAGGGGGATTATGGCTACACCTTC. Translated: CAIQGDYGYTF.

Written as DNA, the CDR3 is TGTGCCTGGGCGCAGGGGCATAATCAGCCCCAGCATTTT. Its translation is CAWAQGHNQPQHF. V gene TRBV30 combines with J gene TRBJ1-5; perhaps TRBD1 as D (6 bases). The CDR3 loop spans 13 amino acids. The V gene's germline CDR1 is GTSNPN and CDR2 SVGIG (reference sequence). V was clipped by 5 bases and J by 4 bases, with 12 bases between them. Supplemented by reference TRBV30 and TRBJ1-5, the full variable domain reads SQTIHQWPATLVQPVGSPLSLECTVEGTSNPNLYWYRQAAGRGLQLLFYSVGIGQISSEVPQNLSASRPQDRQFILSSKKLLLSDSGFYLCAWAQGHNQPQHFGDGTRLSIL.

This clone was observed a few times. The chain has TRBV27 and TRBJ2-7; 12 positions match TRBD2. The CDR3 runs to 15 residues. With 4 bases clipped from V and 7 bases from J, the junction kept 8 bases outside the gene matches. Germline assignment: CDR1 MNHEY and CDR2 SMNVEV (reference sequence). The CDR3 region is CASSSPSGGAGEQYF. The CDR3, as DNA: TGTGCCAGCAGTTCTCCTAGCGGGGGGGCCGGGGAGCAGTACTTC.

V and J are TRBV6-6 and TRBJ1-3; 7 nucleotides agree with TRBD1. CDR3 length: 15 amino acids. The ends lost 1 base at V and 4 bases at J; junction bases unmatched: 4. Germline CDR1 and CDR2: MNHNY and SVGAGI (reference sequence). The CDR3 spells CASSYFTGEGNTIYF. For the CDR3, the DNA is TGTGCCAGCAGTTACTTTACAGGGGAAGGAAACACCATATATTTT.

This chain uses TRBV4-1 with TRBJ1-1; weak D call: TRBD1 (5 bases). The length of the CDR3 is 13 residues. The V end was cut by 5 bases, the J end by 1 base, with 8 bases between. Germline-derived CDR1 and CDR2 are MGHRA and YSYEKL. The CDR3 DNA is TGCGCCAGCAGCATACAGGCGAACACTGAAGCTTTCTTT. Protein: CASSIQANTEAFF.

The chain recombines TRBV27 with TRBJ1-2; 7 nucleotides agree with TRBD1. The CDR3 is 17 amino acids. Germline CDR1 and CDR2: MNHEY and SMNVEV (reference sequence). Germline trimming cut 4 bases from V and 5 bases from J; bases unmatched to any gene: 16. Written as DNA, the CDR3 is TGTGCCAGCAGTTCTGTATTGGGGACAGCTTTAAATTATGGCTACACCTTC. It yields the protein CASSSVLGTALNYGYTF.